A selection of T cell receptor beta chains follows, all from one sample in a study of stem cell transplantation in POMP-related autoinflammatory disease. Profiling relied on immunoSEQ multiplex PCR, and the TCRdb table lists in-frame clones only, not all of them. The table includes some 33,000 clones, 88% detected once. Specimen: CD4+ T cells from PBMCs, collected before stem cell transplantation. These receptors originate from a human donor with POMP-related autoinflammation and immune dysregulation (PRAID). CDR3s include the opening cysteine and the closing phenylalanine or tryptophan. Each record gives: D gene, V gene, clone size, J gene, CDR3 length, CDR3 DNA, CDR3 protein. A D gene is named only where the DNA matches it firmly. Size tells how often a clone was seen (once, few, many) or the class of an expanded clone, and some rows leave it out.

d_call: -; v_call: TRBV5-4; clone_size: -; j_call: TRBJ2-7; cdr3_length: 15; cdr3_nt: TGTGCCAGCAGCTTGGCCGGGACACGGAGCTACGAGCAGTACTTC; cdr3_aa: CASSLAGTRSYEQYF
d_call: TRBD2; v_call: TRBV2; clone_size: -; j_call: TRBJ2-3; cdr3_length: 15; cdr3_nt: TGTGCCAGCGCGGTGGAGGGAGGGCCCACAGATACGCAGTATTTT; cdr3_aa: CASAVEGGPTDTQYF
d_call: TRBD1; v_call: TRBV23-1; clone_size: -; j_call: TRBJ2-3; cdr3_length: 18; cdr3_nt: TGCGCCAGCAGCCAATCTCTTTGGACAGGGTACGTCACAGATACGCAGTATTTT; cdr3_aa: CASSQSLWTGYVTDTQYF
d_call: -; v_call: TRBV9; clone_size: -; j_call: TRBJ2-3; cdr3_length: 11; cdr3_nt: TGTGCCAGCAGCGTAGAAGGAATGCAGTATTTT; cdr3_aa: CASSVEGMQYF
d_call: TRBD2; v_call: TRBV7-9; clone_size: -; j_call: TRBJ2-1; cdr3_length: 15; cdr3_nt: TGTGCCAGCAGCTTTGGGGGGGATATCTACAATGAGCAGTTCTTC; cdr3_aa: CASSFGGDIYNEQFF
d_call: -; v_call: TRBV9; clone_size: -; j_call: TRBJ2-5; cdr3_length: 14; cdr3_nt: TGTGCCAGCAGCGTAGCCGGTCTACAAGAGACCCAGTACTTC; cdr3_aa: CASSVAGLQETQYF
d_call: -; v_call: TRBV5-1; clone_size: -; j_call: TRBJ1-4; cdr3_length: 15; cdr3_nt: TGCGCCAGCAGCTTGAGAGGGCCGGGCCCAGAAAAACTGTTTTTT; cdr3_aa: CASSLRGPGPEKLFF
d_call: TRBD1; v_call: TRBV6-6; clone_size: few; j_call: TRBJ2-7; cdr3_length: 14; cdr3_nt: TGTGCCAGCACTATGGACAGGGTGGACTACGAGCAGTACTTC; cdr3_aa: CASTMDRVDYEQYF
d_call: -; v_call: TRBV10-2; clone_size: -; j_call: TRBJ1-5; cdr3_length: 13; cdr3_nt: TGCGCCAGCAGTGAGTCAGATAATCAGCCCCAGCATTTT; cdr3_aa: CASSESDNQPQHF
d_call: -; v_call: TRBV5-4; clone_size: -; j_call: TRBJ2-5; cdr3_length: 13; cdr3_nt: TGTGCCAGCAGCCGGGACGAATCAGAGACCCAGTACTTC; cdr3_aa: CASSRDESETQYF
d_call: TRBD1; v_call: TRBV5-1; clone_size: -; j_call: TRBJ1-1; cdr3_length: 16; cdr3_nt: TGCGCCAGCAGCCCTCGGCAGGGGGCTCGGGGGACTGAAGCTTTCTTT; cdr3_aa: CASSPRQGARGTEAFF
d_call: -; v_call: TRBV6-1; clone_size: few; j_call: TRBJ1-2; cdr3_length: 16; cdr3_nt: TGTGCCAGCAGTGAAACCCTCCCGGGGAGGGGTTATGGCTACACCTTC; cdr3_aa: CASSETLPGRGYGYTF
d_call: TRBD2; v_call: TRBV5-1; clone_size: -; j_call: TRBJ2-3; cdr3_length: 15; cdr3_nt: TGCGCCAGCAGCTTGGCTAGCGGGAGGGCAGATACGCAGTATTTT; cdr3_aa: CASSLASGRADTQYF